These T cell receptor beta chains were read from a single sample in a study of blood T cell repertoires in COVID-19. The table came from immunoSEQ multiplex PCR; TCRdb's copy has only in-frame clones and leaves some out. Here the sample spans around 140,000 clones, 78% being singletons. Sequencing input: peripheral blood. The receptors come from a woman aged 55-69 years with acute or convalescent COVID-19. The CDR3 runs from the conserved cysteine through the conserved F or W. A D gene is named only where the DNA matches it firmly. Where a row states a size, it is once, few, many or the class of an expanded clone; other rows omit it.

D	J	length	size	V	DNA	CDR3
NA	TRBJ2-1	11	NA	TRBV27	TGTGCCAGCAGTTTTGGAAATAGCGAGTTCTTC	CASSFGNSEFF
TRBD1	TRBJ1-3	19	NA	TRBV4-1	TGCGCCAGCAGCCAAATGGAGACAGGGGGCTGGGACTCTGGAAACACCATATATTTT	CASSQMETGGWDSGNTIYF
TRBD2	TRBJ2-3	14	NA	TRBV2	TGTGCCAGCAATATTCTAGCGGGCACAGATACGCAGTATTTT	CASNILAGTDTQYF
NA	TRBJ2-5	12	NA	TRBV12-3/TRBV12-4	TGTGCCAGCAGTAAAGCGTATGAGACCCAGTACTTC	CASSKAYETQYF
TRBD1	TRBJ2-5	13	NA	TRBV30	TGTGCCTGGAGTGCAGGGGGCCGGGAGACCCAGTACTTC	CAWSAGGRETQYF
NA	TRBJ1-3	15	once	TRBV5-1	TGCGCCAGCAGGGCGGTAGGCTACTCTGGAAACACCATATATTTT	CASRAVGYSGNTIYF
NA	TRBJ1-3	14	NA	TRBV4-2	TGTGCCAGCAGCCAAACAGACAGCCCGGACACCATATATTTT	CASSQTDSPDTIYF
NA	TRBJ1-1	14	few	TRBV7-6	TGTGCCAGCAGCTTAGGGGCCATGAACACTGAAGCTTTCTTT	CASSLGAMNTEAFF
NA	TRBJ2-7	13	NA	TRBV27	TGTGCCAGCAGGAGATCGGTGGGCTACCCGATATACTTC	CASRRSVGYPIYF
NA	TRBJ1-6	14	NA	TRBV27	TGTGCCAGCAGGGCGAGGGGGTATAATTCACCCCTCCACTTT	CASRARGYNSPLHF
NA	TRBJ1-4	17	few	TRBV19	TGTGCCAGTAGTATGCGAACGCTGGGGAGGAGAAGAGAAAAACTGTTTTTT	CASSMRTLGRRREKLFF
TRBD1	TRBJ1-1	16	NA	TRBV9	TGTGCCAGCAGCGTCGATTACAGGGGGCGGAACACTGAAGCTTTCTTT	CASSVDYRGRNTEAFF
TRBD1	TRBJ1-6	13	few	TRBV6-5	TGTGCCAGCAGAGCAGGGGGCGATTCACCCCTCCACTTT	CASRAGGDSPLHF
NA	TRBJ1-2	17	NA	TRBV7-8	TGTGCCAGCAGCTTAGGGGAGATGGGGGCGGCTAACTATGGCTACACCTTC	CASSLGEMGAANYGYTF
TRBD2	TRBJ2-1	15	NA	TRBV10-2	TGCGCCAGCAGCGAAAGCGGGAGGGCCTTCAGGGAGCAGTTCTTC	CASSESGRAFREQFF
TRBD1	TRBJ1-1	16	NA	TRBV28	TGTGCCAGCAGTTTACCCCTGGGACAGCTGTACACTGAAGCTTTCTTT	CASSLPLGQLYTEAFF
TRBD1	TRBJ2-5	14	few	TRBV6-5	TGTGCCAGCACCTTAGGACAGGGGCGTGGGACCCAGTACTTC	CASTLGQGRGTQYF
TRBD1	TRBJ2-7	13	NA	TRBV5-4	TGTGCCAGCAGCCCGGGACAGCCTCGCGAGCAGTACTTC	CASSPGQPREQYF
TRBD2	TRBJ2-3	14	NA	TRBV30	TGTGCCTGTAAAGCGGGAGCTAGCACAGATACGCAGTATTTT	CACKAGASTDTQYF
TRBD1	TRBJ2-5	17	NA	TRBV7-2	TGTGCCAGCAGCTTTAGTATACCAGTAGGGACAGGGGAGACCCAGTACTTC	CASSFSIPVGTGETQYF